This TCR beta chain was retrieved from a study of spatial heterogeneity in lung cancer. Study-wide findings and caveats: For expanded intratumoral alpha and beta TCRs, counts tracked tumor mutation counts.

This clonotype is classed as medium-sized (0.01 to 0.1%). What it recognizes is unknown. Being off target in a library aimed at alpha chains, this beta chain has a size of little meaning. Documented time point: sample taken at primary tumor resection. TCRdb ran MiXCR on the 5' RACE reads and lists one entry per CDR3 protein. The table has several thousand distinct CDR3 sequences, 4.8% seen once; the top ten hold approximately 23%. The V segment lost 4 bases and the J segment 4 bases; nucleotides outside the gene matches: 8. This CDR3 region has 16 residues. Germline CDR1 SGDLS, CDR2 YYNGEE. The sample was lung tumor tissue, taken at surgery. This TCR was sampled from a male donor with early-stage non-small cell lung cancer. The chain is built from TRBV9 and TRBJ1-3; the match to TRBD1 covers 10 bases. The CDR3 sequence is CASSPQGQGTGNTIYF. CDR3 nucleotide sequence: TGTGCCAGCAGCCCCCAGGGACAGGGGACGGGAAACACCATATATTTT.